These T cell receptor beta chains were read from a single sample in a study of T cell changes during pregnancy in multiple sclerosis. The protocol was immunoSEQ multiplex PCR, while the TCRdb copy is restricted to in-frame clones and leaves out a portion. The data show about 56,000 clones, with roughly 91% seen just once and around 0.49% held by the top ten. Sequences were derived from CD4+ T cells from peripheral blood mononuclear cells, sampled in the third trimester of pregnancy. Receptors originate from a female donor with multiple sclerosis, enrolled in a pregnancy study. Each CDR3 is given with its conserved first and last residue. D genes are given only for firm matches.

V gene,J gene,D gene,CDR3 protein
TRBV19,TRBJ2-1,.,CASSTASTSNEQFF
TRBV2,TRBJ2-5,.,CASRLDVQGGETQYF
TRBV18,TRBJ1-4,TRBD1,CASSPGTGGEKLFF
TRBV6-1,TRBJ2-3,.,CASSERRGPDTQYF
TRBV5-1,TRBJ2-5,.,CASSAGSRETQYF
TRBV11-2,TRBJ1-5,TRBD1,CASSSGTAHNQPQHF
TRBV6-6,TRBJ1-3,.,CASSPSHRVAGNTIYF
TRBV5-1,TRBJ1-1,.,CASSPTGMNTEAFF
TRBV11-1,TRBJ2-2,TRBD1,CASSRAGTGYNTGELFF
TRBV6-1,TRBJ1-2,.,CASSEDEGRDGYTF
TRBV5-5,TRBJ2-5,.,CASSLVPQGTLQETQYF
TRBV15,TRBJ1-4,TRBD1,CATGTAFNEKLFF
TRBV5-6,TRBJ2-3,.,CASSLRGGITDTQYF
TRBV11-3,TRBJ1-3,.,CASSPGQGSGNTIYF
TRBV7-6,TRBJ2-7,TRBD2,CASSLGSGASYEQYF
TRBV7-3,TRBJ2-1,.,CASSLTLDNEQFF
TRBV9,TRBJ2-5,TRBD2,CASSVADGGARETQYF
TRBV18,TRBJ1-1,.,CASSPYRYMNTEAFF
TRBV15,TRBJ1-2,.,CATSRDRQNNYGYTF
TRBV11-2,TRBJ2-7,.,CASSSAGLAENYEQYF
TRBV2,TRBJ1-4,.,CASSEAQGRFEKLFF
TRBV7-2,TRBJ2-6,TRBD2,CASSRGGESGANVLTF
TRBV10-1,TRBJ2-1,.,CASSVDSLAGEQFF
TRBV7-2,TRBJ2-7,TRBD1,CASSFGDSQYF
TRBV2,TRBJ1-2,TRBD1,CASILDRGADYGYTF
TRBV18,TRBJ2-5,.,CASSPSYSRETQYF
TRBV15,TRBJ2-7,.,CATSRLGGAYEQYF
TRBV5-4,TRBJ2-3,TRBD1,CASSPDRVGSQYF
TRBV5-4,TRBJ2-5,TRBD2,CASSSSGGEETQYF
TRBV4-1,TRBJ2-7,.,CASSQDPSRSDSYEQYF
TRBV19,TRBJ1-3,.,CASGGRRGISSGNTIYF
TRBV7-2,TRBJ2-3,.,CASSFDSADTQYF
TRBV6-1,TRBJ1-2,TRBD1,CASSEGGLIAGGIGGYTF
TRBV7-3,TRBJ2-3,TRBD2,CASSHTSGGRDTQYF
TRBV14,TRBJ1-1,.,CASSQSGWTEAFF
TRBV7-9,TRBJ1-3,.,CASSLDGQLVSGNTIYF
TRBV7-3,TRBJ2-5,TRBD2,CASSPGLAGGQETQYF
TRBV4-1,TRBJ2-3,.,CASSDGARTSAQYF
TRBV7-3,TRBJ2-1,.,CASSLNRYNEQFF
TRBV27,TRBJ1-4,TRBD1,CASRPYRGPNEKLFF
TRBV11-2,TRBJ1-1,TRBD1,CASSLQDRGRFGDTEAFF
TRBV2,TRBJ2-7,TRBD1,CASTRGQGAFYEQYF
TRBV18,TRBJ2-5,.,CASSPSGTETQYF
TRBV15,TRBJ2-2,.,CATSRKRVQTAGELFF
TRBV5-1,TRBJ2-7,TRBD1,CASSARDRAQHEQYF
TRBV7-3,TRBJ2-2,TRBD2,CASSELAGLRPGELFF
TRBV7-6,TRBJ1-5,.,CASSLSLNQPQHF
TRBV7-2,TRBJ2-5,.,CASSMTTQVVQYF
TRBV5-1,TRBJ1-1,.,CASSGRGLNTEAFF
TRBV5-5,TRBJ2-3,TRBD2,CASSLGLAGTDTQYF
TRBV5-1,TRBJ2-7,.,CASWKDRDAGEQYF
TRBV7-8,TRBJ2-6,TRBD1,CASPRGPRGSGANVLTF